The sequence of this T cell receptor beta chain was determined in a study of T cell repertoires in cytomegalovirus infection. Study-level points and caveats: Across the ex vivo response, the dominant clonotypes were HLA-C-restricted CMV-specific TCR beta clonotypes.

Germline CDR1 is SGHVS and CDR2 is FNYEAQ. The V end lost 5 bases, the J end lost 8 bases, and 12 bases lay between the germline ends. This CDR3 has 13 residues. This clonotype has at least ten counts. What it binds is not known. Each CDR3 protein gets one entry after TCRdb re-called the reads with MiXCR. This sample has hundreds of thousands of distinct CDR3 sequences; 35% occur once, and the top ten carry about 2.8%. Sequencing was performed on PBMCs. The source is a human donor in good health (CMV status not recorded). Some clones in this sample may be carry-over from other donors' samples. The chain combines TRBV7-6 with TRBJ1-4; possible D gene TRBD1, 5 bases. The CDR3 DNA sequence: TGTGCCAGCAGCCCAGACTGGGGGGAAAAACTGTTTTTT. It codes for CASSPDWGEKLFF.